This T cell receptor beta chain was profiled in a study of Ad26.COV2.S vaccination and SARS-CoV-2 variants. About the research overall: Ad26.COV2.S was injected intramuscularly once or twice, 56 days apart. Findings and caveats of the study: Marked by substantial breadth, spike-specific CD8+ and CD4+ T cell responses were reportedly seen after vaccination. With respect to non-spike TCR breadth, vaccine and placebo recipients were similar.

Germline V lookup: CDR1 SGDLS, CDR2 YYNGEE. The germline V and J ends were trimmed by 2 bases and 0 bases, with 15 bases remaining between them. This CDR3 is built from 17 residues. To note about this clone: Antigen unknown.

As for treatment: around 19 received Ad26.COV2.S at low or high dose, single or two shots; about five received placebo; per-sample allocation not given. It was on day 63 after the first vaccine or placebo injection that samples were taken. Aged 18-55 years, donor was enrolled in Boston in about 2020. Clones were read by immunoSEQ multiplex PCR, and TCRdb kept only the in-frame ones, dropping some. The profile shows about half a million clones, around 89% of them singletons. The TCR originated in a person between 18 and 59 years old who received the Ad26.COV2.S COVID-19 vaccine or a placebo. This rearrangement joins TRBV9 to TRBJ2-1; the D gene is possibly TRBD2 (5 bases). The sample consisted of peripheral blood, taken in a trial of Ad26.COV2.S vaccine versus placebo. The CDR3 spells CASSVQADPSSYNEQFF. CDR3 DNA: TGTGCCAGCAGCGTGCAAGCGGACCCGAGCTCCTACAATGAGCAGTTCTTC.